This T cell receptor beta chain was sequenced during a study of T cells in Graves' hyperthyroidism and ophthalmopathy. Germline values: CDR1 LGHDT, CDR2 YNNKEL (reference sequence). This CDR3 spans 18 amino acids. J was trimmed by 9 bases and V by 1 base; bases with no gene match: 9. The investigators amplified TCR beta CDR3 regions from RNA transcripts. An initial round of RT-PCR targeting the TCR CDR3 relied on the HTBI primer set. One entry per CDR3 protein results from TCRdb running MiXCR on the multiplex PCR reads. Of hundreds of thousands of distinct CDR3 sequences in the sample, under 25% were seen once. This clonotype was observed a handful of times.

The specimen sequenced was blood. This chain links TRBV3-1 with TRBJ2-1; 16 bases are a match to TRBD2. This receptor was obtained from a man aged 25 to 45 with Graves' ophthalmopathy. The CDR3 DNA follows: TGTGCCAGCAGCCAAGGCTCAGGGACTAGCGGGAGGGCGGGTGAGCAGTTCTTC. Residues: CASSQGSGTSGRAGEQFF.